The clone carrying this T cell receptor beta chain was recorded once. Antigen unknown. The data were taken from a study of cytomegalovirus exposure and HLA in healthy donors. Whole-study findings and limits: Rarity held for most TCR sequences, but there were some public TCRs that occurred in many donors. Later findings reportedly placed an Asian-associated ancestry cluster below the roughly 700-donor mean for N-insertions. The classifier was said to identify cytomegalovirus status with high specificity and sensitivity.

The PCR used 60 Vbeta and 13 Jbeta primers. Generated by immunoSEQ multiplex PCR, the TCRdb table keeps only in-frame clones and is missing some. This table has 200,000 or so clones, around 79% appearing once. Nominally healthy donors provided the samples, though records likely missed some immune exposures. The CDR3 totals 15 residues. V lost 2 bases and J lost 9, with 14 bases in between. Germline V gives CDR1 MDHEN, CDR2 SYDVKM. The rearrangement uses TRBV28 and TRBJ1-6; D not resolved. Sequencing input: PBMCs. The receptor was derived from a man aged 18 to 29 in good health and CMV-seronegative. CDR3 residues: CASSLDGRGTSPLHF. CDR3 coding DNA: TGTGCCAGCAGTTTAGACGGCCGGGGTACTTCACCCCTCCACTTT.